The 27 T cell receptor beta chains below come from one sample, sequenced in a study. MiXCR was run by TCRdb on the 5' RACE reads, yielding one entry per CDR3 protein. This sample has fewer than 8,500 distinct CDR3 sequences, with about 40% found just once. The sample consisted of tumor-infiltrating memory CD4+ T cells sorted from the breast tumor. Subset meaning: memory CD4+ T cells, CD4+CD45RO+CD25-. Source of these receptors: a female donor with breast cancer.

The table lists this clonotype with a few counts. A much larger clone lies one base from this, so it may be a read error. V and J are TRBV5-4 and TRBJ1-1; the D is unclear. Trimming removed 0 bases from V and 7 bases from J, with 10 bases in between. The length of the CDR3 is 13 residues. Per germline, CDR1 SGHNT and CDR2 YYREEE (reference sequence). In nucleotides, the CDR3 is TGTGCCAGCAGCTTGGCGCGGAGATTTGAAGCTTTCTTT. Translated: CASSLARRFEAFF.

By share of the sample, this clonotype is large (0.1 to 1%). The chain recombines TRBV5-5 with TRBJ1-1; D remains ambiguous. The CDR3 is made up of 14 amino acids. From germline, CDR1 is SGHKS and CDR2 YYEKEE (reference sequence). Trimming pared 0 bases from V and 5 bases from J, leaving 11 bases between. CDR3 sequence (DNA): TGTGCCAGCAGCTTGGTTGGGCGATCGACTGAAGCTTTCTTT. It translates to CASSLVGRSTEAFF.

The CDR3: CSVAGGEFNEKLFF. Written as DNA, the CDR3 is TGCAGCGTTGCGGGGGGCGAGTTTAATGAAAAACTGTTTTTT. The V gene is TRBV29-1, the J gene TRBJ1-4; D is possibly TRBD1 (6 bases). CDR1 is SQVTM, CDR2 ANQGSEA, per germline. The CDR3 contains 14 residues. V dropped 4 bases and J dropped 4 bases, with 13 bases sitting between them.

This clonotype is categorized as medium-sized. The V call is TRBV30, the J call TRBJ2-1, with a weak D call TRBD2 (6 bases). Deletions cut 0 bases from V and 10 bases from J, with 16 bases between. Germline CDR1 and CDR2: GTSNPN and SVGIG (reference sequence). The CDR3 consists of 14 residues. The CDR3 DNA is TGTGCCTGGAGTGTAATCGGCGGGGCTAGAGAGCAGTTCTTC. Translation gives CAWSVIGGAREQFF.

This clonotype is labeled as medium-sized (0.01 to 0.1%). The chain couples TRBV7-9 to TRBJ2-2; 9 nucleotides align to TRBD1. Germline V CDR1 and CDR2: SEHNR, FQNEAQ (reference sequence). V shed 6 bases, J shed 5 bases, and the junction held 13 bases outside the gene matches. CDR3 length equals 17 residues. Here the CDR3 DNA reads TGTGCCAGCAGAGCCAGCCACAGGGGGCCTGGAACCGGGGAGCTGTTTTTT. Encoded protein: CASRASHRGPGTGELFF.

This clonotype is large within its sample. The chain couples TRBV6-1 to TRBJ1-5; TRBD1 might be the D (5 bases). Trimming pared 6 bases from V and 0 bases from J, leaving 21 bases between. The germline CDR1 and CDR2 sequences are MNHNS and SASEGT. The CDR3 loop spans 18 amino acids. The CDR3 reads CASRDDRGRSSSNQPQHF. DNA for the CDR3: TGTGCCAGCAGGGATGACAGAGGGCGATCTTCTAGCAATCAGCCCCAGCATTTT.

The rearrangement links TRBV20-1 to TRBJ1-1; D is ambiguous. Germline CDR1 reads DFQATT; CDR2 reads SNEGSKA (reference sequence). V gave up 3 bases and J gave up 8 bases, with 10 bases separating them. The CDR3 contains 11 residues. CDR3: CSASQGGEAFF. The CDR3 nucleotides read TGCAGTGCTAGTCAAGGCGGCGAAGCTTTCTTT.

By proportion, this clonotype is medium-sized (0.01 to 0.1%). The chain links TRBV6-2 or TRBV6-3 to TRBJ2-7, with 13 bases aligning to TRBD2. This CDR3 comprises 15 residues. V was pared by 7 bases and J by 7 bases, with 10 bases of the junction left unmatched. CDR1 and CDR2 from the germline V gene are MNHEY and SVGEGT. The CDR3 protein is CASTETSGRAEEQYF. The CDR3 region has the DNA TGTGCCAGCACGGAAACTAGCGGGAGGGCCGAGGAGCAGTACTTC.

This clonotype is labeled medium-sized. The chain combines TRBV24-1 with TRBJ1-2; D is possibly TRBD1 (6 bases). Germline V lookup: CDR1 KGHDR, CDR2 SFDVKD. Trimming left V 3 bases short and J 2 bases short, with 9 bases between. The CDR3 runs 14 residues. This CDR3 is CATSDLTGNYGYTF. Here the CDR3 DNA reads TGTGCCACCAGTGATCTGACAGGCAACTATGGCTACACCTTC.

The rearrangement uses TRBV18 and TRBJ1-5; D possibly corresponds to TRBD1 (6 bases). There are 14 residues in the CDR3. V dropped 1 base and J dropped 4 bases, with 8 bases sitting between them. The germline gives CDR1 KGHSH, CDR2 LQKENI. The CDR3 protein is CASSPQGGNQPQHF. The CDR3 DNA is TGTGCCAGCTCACCACAAGGGGGGAATCAGCCCCAGCATTTT.

In this sample, this clonotype turned up a few times. J is TRBJ1-5 and V is TRBV10-2, with D unclear. Per the germline V gene, CDR1 is WSHSY and CDR2 is SAAADI. V was trimmed by 0 bases and J by 4 bases, leaving 10 bases between them. The CDR3 contains 15 residues. The CDR3 protein is CASSESSTGNQPQHF. DNA for the CDR3: TGCGCCAGCAGTGAGTCGTCCACGGGTAATCAGCCCCAGCATTTT.

This sequence joins TRBV20-1 and TRBJ2-3; no clear D gene. Looked up from germline, CDR1 is DFQATT and CDR2 is SNEGSKA (reference sequence). Between the trimmed V and J ends, which lost 0 bases and 5 bases, there was a span of 12 bases. CDR3 length: 14 amino acids. The CDR3 region has the DNA TGCAGTGCTAGAGATCCCTACGCTCGAGATACGCAGTATTTT. As protein: CSARDPYARDTQYF.

In the case of this clonotype: At one boundary the junction diverges from the germline segment, which might be a read error. This rearrangement joins TRBV18 to TRBJ1-1; TRBD1 matches at 8 bases. CDR1 is KGHSH, CDR2 LQKENI, per germline. The CDR3 totals 13 residues. The CDR3 here is CPSSRRDRTEAFF. CDR3 coding DNA: TGTCCCAGCTCACGTAGGGACAGGACTGAAGCTTTCTTT.

By share, this clonotype counts as medium-sized (0.01 to 0.1%). The rearrangement links TRBV9 to TRBJ2-5, with 7 bases identical to TRBD2. The germline V gene has CDR1 SGDLS and CDR2 YYNGEE. The CDR3 spans 15 residues. V was pared by 4 bases and J by 1 base, with 7 bases of the junction left unmatched. CDR3 sequence: CASSPTTSSQETQYF. The CDR3 nucleotides read TGTGCCAGCAGCCCTACGACTAGCAGCCAAGAGACCCAGTACTTC.

J is TRBJ2-1 and V is TRBV12-3 or TRBV12-4, with D possibly TRBD2 on 5 matching bases. Between the trimmed V and J ends, which lost 1 base and 8 bases, there was a span of 9 bases. CDR3 length: 13 residues. The CDR3 is CASSLGEIHEQFF. In nucleotides, the CDR3 is TGTGCCAGCAGTTTAGGGGAGATTCATGAGCAGTTCTTC.

This clonotype was seen at least ten times. CDR3 protein: CASSLVKRDRNYNEQFF. The CDR3 nucleotides read TGTGCCAGCAGCTTAGTCAAACGGGACAGGAATTACAATGAGCAGTTCTTC. The V gene is TRBV7-9, the J gene TRBJ2-1; 8 nucleotides line up with TRBD1. This CDR3 region has 17 residues. The ends lost 1 base at V and 4 bases at J; junction bases unmatched: 9. Germline V CDR1 and CDR2: SEHNR, FQNEAQ (reference sequence).

This clonotype turned up a few times. A clone one base away is much larger, so this may be a read error. The chain couples TRBV11-2 to TRBJ2-7, with D hard to call. The CDR3 contains 12 residues. Germline CDR1 SGHAT, CDR2 FQNNGV. Trimming pared 0 bases from V and 3 bases from J, leaving 3 bases between. The CDR3 nucleotides are TGTGCCAGCAGCTTAGACGTCTACGAGCAGTACTTC. Translation: CASSLDVYEQYF.

The chain is built from TRBV20-1 and TRBJ2-1, with D maybe TRBD2 (5 bases). V shed 6 bases and J shed 9 bases, with 18 bases lying between them. Per the germline V gene, CDR1 is DFQATT and CDR2 is SNEGSKA (reference sequence). The CDR3 runs to 13 residues. The CDR3: CSAPYPASTEQFF. The DNA of the CDR3 is TGCAGTGCCCCTTATCCAGCTAGCACTGAGCAGTTCTTC.

This clonotype was counted once. This rearrangement joins TRBV5-1 to TRBJ2-5; D unresolved. The CDR3 is 14 residues long. Germline V gene sequence: CDR1 SGHRS, CDR2 YFSETQ. Trimming took off 4 bases at V and 2 bases at J, with 12 bases between the two ends. The chain's CDR3 is CASSRNRAQETQYF. The CDR3, as DNA: TGCGCCAGCAGCCGAAACAGAGCTCAAGAGACCCAGTACTTC.

In its sample, this clonotype is medium-sized. V and J are TRBV6-5 and TRBJ1-6, with 8 bases aligning to TRBD1. Germline trimming cut 5 bases from V and 5 bases from J; bases unmatched to any gene: 2. Germline-derived CDR1 and CDR2 are MNHEY and SVGAGI. The CDR3 is 14 residues long. The CDR3 spells CASSQGAHNSPLHF. CDR3 DNA sequence: TGTGCCAGCAGTCAGGGGGCCCATAATTCACCCCTCCACTTT.

This clonotype has only a few counts. The chain couples TRBV6-1 to TRBJ1-1, with D perhaps TRBD1 (6 bases). The CDR3 runs 13 residues. Between the trimmed V and J ends, which lost 7 bases and 5 bases, there was a span of 14 bases. Germline CDR1 MNHNS, CDR2 SASEGT. For the CDR3, the DNA is TGTGCCAGCATAAACAGGGTCTGGACTGAAGCTTTCTTT. Translating gives CASINRVWTEAFF.

This clonotype came up many times. This chain links TRBV6-1 with TRBJ1-1; D is undetermined. Germline V gene sequence: CDR1 MNHNS, CDR2 SASEGT. The CDR3 extends over 13 amino acids. Trimming cost V 2 bases and J 3 bases, with 7 bases left between them. CDR3 region: CASSEHQDTEAFF. In DNA, the CDR3 is TGTGCCAGCAGTGAACATCAGGACACTGAAGCTTTCTTT.

In the case of this clonotype: A read error is possible here, since a much larger clone lies one base away. This chain links TRBV7-3 with TRBJ2-1, with D unclear. This CDR3 spans 13 amino acids. Between the trimmed V and J ends, which lost 4 bases and 9 bases, there was a span of 13 bases. Per the germline V gene, CDR1 is SGHTA and CDR2 is FQGTGA. Here the CDR3 DNA reads TGTGCCAGCAGCTCCGCAGGTGTCACTGAGCAGTTCTTC. This translates into CASSSAGVTEQFF.

The rearrangement links TRBV6-5 to TRBJ2-5, with D maybe TRBD2 (6 bases). The V end was cut by 2 bases, the J end by 2 bases, with 12 bases between. The V gene's germline CDR1 is MNHEY and CDR2 SVGAGI. The CDR3 consists of 15 residues. The CDR3 sequence is CASSYPGAGQETQYF. The DNA of the CDR3 is TGTGCCAGCAGTTACCCGGGAGCCGGTCAAGAGACCCAGTACTTC.

V is TRBV5-6 and J is TRBJ1-5; a possible D gene is TRBD1 (6 bases). Germline CDR1 reads SGHDT; CDR2 reads YYEEEE. The germline V and J ends were trimmed by 5 bases and 6 bases, with 12 bases remaining between them. This CDR3 spans 13 amino acids. DNA for the CDR3: TGTGCCAGCAGACCAGGGGAGGGTCAGCCCCAGCATTTT. Translation: CASRPGEGQPQHF.

J is TRBJ2-7 and V is TRBV7-9, with TRBD2 matching 10 bases. In germline, CDR1 is SEHNR, CDR2 FQNEAQ (reference sequence). The CDR3 totals 15 residues. V shed 3 bases, J shed 0 bases, and the junction held 2 bases outside the gene matches. The CDR3 here is CASSFLAGASYEQYF. The CDR3, as DNA: TGTGCCAGCAGCTTTCTAGCGGGGGCCTCCTACGAGCAGTACTTC.

This clonotype qualifies as medium-sized. The rearrangement joins TRBV20-1 to TRBJ2-2; the D is unclear. The CDR3 sequence is 12 residues long. The germline V gene encodes CDR1 DFQATT and CDR2 SNEGSKA (reference sequence). Trimming stripped 7 bases from V and 1 base from J, with 7 bases between. CDR3 nucleotides: TGCAGTGAGTCAGGGAACACCGGGGAGCTGTTTTTT. Translation: CSESGNTGELFF.